This T cell receptor beta chain was found in a study of blood T cell repertoires in COVID-19. For the study at large: The origin of the acute and convalescent COVID-19 samples was the United States, Italy and Spain. The analysed material was cDNA or gDNA that came from T cells, B-cell-depleted T cells, or PBMCs.

The germline CDR1 and CDR2 sequences are GTSNPN and SVGIG (reference sequence). The CDR3 loop spans 12 amino acids. As processed by the authors: For nucleated cells, counts were estimated from reference gene primer amplification. Assay: immunoSEQ multiplex PCR; the TCRdb copy retains only in-frame clones and omits some. The V and J calls and clone size come from that table; D and trimming were worked out from the DNA. Of about 140,000 clones in the sample, 65% to 90% were seen once. This chain connects TRBV30 to TRBJ1-6; 12 bases match TRBD1. The TCR was taken from a man in his forties or fifties with acute or convalescent COVID-19. The source material was peripheral blood. The CDR3 DNA reads as TGTGCTTCGGGACAGGGGGCTTCACCCCTCCACTTT. Translated: CASGQGASPLHF.